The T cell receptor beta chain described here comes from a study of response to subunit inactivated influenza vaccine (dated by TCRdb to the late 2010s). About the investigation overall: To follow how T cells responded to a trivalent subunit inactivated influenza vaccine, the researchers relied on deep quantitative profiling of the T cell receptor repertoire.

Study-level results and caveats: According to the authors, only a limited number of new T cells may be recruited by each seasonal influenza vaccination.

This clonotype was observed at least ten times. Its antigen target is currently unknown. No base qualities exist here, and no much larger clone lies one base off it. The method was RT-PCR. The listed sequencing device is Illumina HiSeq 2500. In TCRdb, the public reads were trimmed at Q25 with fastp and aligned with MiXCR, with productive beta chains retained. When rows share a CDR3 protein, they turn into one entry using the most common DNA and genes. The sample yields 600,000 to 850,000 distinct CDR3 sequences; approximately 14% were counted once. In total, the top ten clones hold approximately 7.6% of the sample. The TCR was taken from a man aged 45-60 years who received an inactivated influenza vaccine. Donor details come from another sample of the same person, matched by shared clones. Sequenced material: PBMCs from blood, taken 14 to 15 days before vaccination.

The bases read TGTGCCAGCAGTTACTCGATCCGGGAGAAGCTGTTTTTT. This yields the protein CASSYSIREKLFF. The V and J genes are TRBV6-5 and TRBJ2-2, and the D gene may be TRBD2, 6 bases matching. Counted from cysteine to phenylalanine, this CDR3 has 13 amino acids. CDR3 DNA only is kept here, 39 bases in frame from base 1. The trim is 0 bases for V and 12 bases for J, with a gap of 11 bases between the germline ends. The germline V gene yields MNHEY for CDR1 and SVGAGI for CDR2.